These 29 T cell receptor beta chains were all obtained from the same sample, sequenced in a study of shared clonotypes between healthy human individuals. The table came from immunoSEQ multiplex PCR; TCRdb's copy has only in-frame clones and leaves some out. The sample consists of millions of clones, 93% of them appearing once. The material sequenced was naive CD4+ T cells from PBMCs. Sample subset: CD45RA+ positively selected. All receptors derive from a man between 18 and 35 years old in good health. Some clones in this sample may be carry-over from other donors' samples.

The genes are TRBV5-1 and TRBJ1-3, with 7 bases that match TRBD1. From germline, CDR1 is SGHRS and CDR2 YFSETQ. The trim removed 5 bases at V and 2 bases at J, leaving 4 bases unmatched. This CDR3 has 14 residues. The CDR3 nucleotides read TGCGCCAGCAGTGAAGGACAGGCTGGAAACACCATATATTTT. This encodes CASSEGQAGNTIYF.

The V and J genes are TRBV5-4 and TRBJ2-1, with 8 nucleotides matching TRBD1. The germline gives CDR1 SGHNT, CDR2 YYREEE (reference sequence). V lost 4 bases to trimming and J lost 8 bases; unmatched junction nucleotides: 8. The CDR3 is 14 amino acids. The DNA of the CDR3 is TGTGCCAGCAGCGGAACCGACAGGGGTTATGAGCAGTTCTTC. Protein sequence: CASSGTDRGYEQFF.

This chain links TRBV7-2 with TRBJ2-7; 8 positions agree with TRBD1. Trimming cost V 4 bases and J 5 bases; bases outside gene matches: 7. In germline, CDR1 is SGHTA, CDR2 FQGNSA. The CDR3 consists of 14 residues. CDR3 in DNA: TGTGCCAGCAGCTGGGAGACAGGGGACGACGAGCAGTACTTC. Amino acids: CASSWETGDDEQYF.

The rearrangement uses TRBV6-1 and TRBJ1-5; a weak D match, TRBD1 (5 bases). Trimming left V 5 bases short and J 5 bases short, with 10 bases between. The CDR3 consists of 13 residues. CDR1 MNHNS and CDR2 SASEGT come from the germline V gene. DNA for the CDR3: TGTGCCAGCAGTCGTGACAGATATCAGCCCCAGCATTTT. Its translation: CASSRDRYQPQHF.

Only a few counts were recorded for this clone. CDR3 nucleotides: TGTGCCAGCAGTAAAGGAATTGAGGATCAGCCCCAGCATTTT. Translated: CASSKGIEDQPQHF. The chain recombines TRBV2 with TRBJ1-5; unclear D gene. V lost 5 bases and J lost 5, with 13 bases in between. The CDR3 runs to 14 residues. The germline V gene encodes CDR1 SNHLY and CDR2 FYNNEI.

The chain links TRBV18 to TRBJ2-7; 9 bases fit TRBD2. Losses at the gene ends were 1 base for V and 0 bases for J; bases not matched to a gene: 7. The germline V gene has CDR1 KGHSH and CDR2 LQKENI. The CDR3 runs 17 residues. CDR3 in DNA: TGTGCCAGCTCACCACTGCTGATTAGCGGGAGCTCCTACGAGCAGTACTTC. This codes for CASSPLLISGSSYEQYF.

This chain connects TRBV6-1 to TRBJ1-4, with 8 positions matching TRBD1. The CDR3 spans 15 residues. In germline, CDR1 is MNHNS, CDR2 SASEGT. Trimming removed 4 bases from V and 9 bases from J; junction bases left unmatched: 10. The CDR3, as DNA: TGTGCCAGCAGTGGACAGGGGAGCTCCCTGAAAAAACTGTTTTTT. Translation: CASSGQGSSLKKLFF.

The chain recombines TRBV30 with TRBJ2-3; D remains ambiguous. The V gene's germline CDR1 is GTSNPN and CDR2 SVGIG (reference sequence). V was trimmed by 0 bases and J by 0 bases, leaving 7 bases between them. This CDR3 has 14 amino acids. The CDR3 DNA reads as TGTGCCTGGAGTGTATCAGCAAGCACAGATACGCAGTATTTT. It is translated as CAWSVSASTDTQYF.

Comment on this clone: The sample carries other DNA sequences with the same CDR3. This chain links TRBV7-2 with TRBJ2-1; 7 nucleotides align to TRBD2. CDR1 and CDR2 from the germline V gene are SGHTA and FQGNSA. The CDR3 loop spans 12 amino acids. Trimming removed 3 bases from V and 7 bases from J; junction bases left unmatched: 0. The CDR3 DNA is TGTGCCAGCAGCTTTAGCGGGAATGAGCAGTTCTTC. This codes for CASSFSGNEQFF.

The chain is built from TRBV25-1 and TRBJ2-7; D might be TRBD1 or TRBD2, each matching 5 bases. There are 15 residues in the CDR3. Trimming removed 2 bases from V and 3 bases from J, with 14 bases in between. Germline CDR1 MGHDK, CDR2 SYGVNS. The CDR3 DNA reads TGTGCCAGCAGTGAAACGAGGGGCCGCGACTACGAGCAGTACTTC. It encodes CASSETRGRDYEQYF.

This chain uses TRBV29-1 with TRBJ2-1; TRBD2 matches 10 bases. Looked up from germline, CDR1 is SQVTM and CDR2 is ANQGSEA. This CDR3 spans 17 amino acids. V shed 6 bases and J 5 bases; nucleotides not matched to a gene: 16. The CDR3 bases are TGCAGCGTCGGAATCCGATACCGGCTAGCGGGAGACAATGAGCAGTTCTTC. Translating it yields CSVGIRYRLAGDNEQFF.

CDR3 sequence: CAWSRGNPGNTIYF. In nucleotides, the CDR3 is TGTGCCTGGAGTCGGGGGAACCCTGGAAACACCATATATTTT. The V call is TRBV30, the J call TRBJ1-3; D might be TRBD1 (5 bases). This CDR3 is 14 amino acids long. Trimming pared 2 bases from V and 2 bases from J, leaving 10 bases between. The germline CDR1 and CDR2 sequences are GTSNPN and SVGIG (reference sequence).

The chain uses TRBV28 and TRBJ1-2, with 7 positions matching TRBD1. The CDR3 consists of 15 residues. Per germline, CDR1 MDHEN and CDR2 SYDVKM. Unmatched junction bases numbered 11, after V lost 2 bases and J lost 8 bases. The CDR3 loop reads CASSLPYRGVGGYTF. The CDR3 DNA sequence: TGTGCCAGCAGTTTACCCTACAGGGGAGTAGGCGGCTACACCTTC.

J is TRBJ2-2 and V is TRBV7-6; D not resolved. CDR3 length equals 16 residues. V gave up 5 bases and J gave up 5 bases, with 18 bases separating them. Germline CDR1 is SGHVS and CDR2 is FNYEAQ. The CDR3 DNA reads TGTGCCAGCAGCCCCCAATGGTTGCGTAGAACCGGGGAGCTGTTTTTT. The encoded protein is CASSPQWLRRTGELFF.

The chain links TRBV28 to TRBJ1-1, with D uncertain. The CDR3 is 20 residues long. V was cut by 3 bases and J by 1 base, with 27 bases left in between. Germline V CDR1 and CDR2: MDHEN, SYDVKM. The CDR3 here is CASSFPGLLLRQHPNTEAFF. In DNA, the CDR3 is TGTGCCAGCAGTTTCCCAGGTCTACTTCTCCGTCAACACCCGAACACTGAAGCTTTCTTT.

The chain is built from TRBV7-9 and TRBJ2-3, with a tentative D call TRBD2 (5 bases). CDR3 length: 15 residues. The V gene lost 5 bases and the J gene lost 3 bases, with 15 bases spanning the gap. Germline-derived CDR1 and CDR2 are SEHNR and FQNEAQ (reference sequence). The CDR3 region is CASSPKGDGTDTQYF. CDR3 sequence (DNA): TGTGCCAGCAGCCCTAAGGGAGACGGGACAGATACGCAGTATTTT. Combining the CDR3 with reference TRBV7-9 and TRBJ2-3 gives the whole variable domain DTGVSQNPRHKITKRGQNVTFRCDPISEHNRLYWYRQTLGQGPEFLTYFQNEAQLEKSRLLSDRFSAERPKGSFSTLEIQRTEQGDSAMYLCASSPKGDGTDTQYFGPGTRLTVL.

Notes on this clone: In the same sample, other DNA sequences code for this CDR3. The chain carries TRBV5-1 and TRBJ2-5, with D unclear. V lost 4 bases and J lost 1, with 11 bases in between. The CDR3 extends over 14 amino acids. Germline V CDR1 and CDR2: SGHRS, YFSETQ. The CDR3 loop is CASSPGGGQETQYF. The CDR3 DNA is TGCGCCAGCAGCCCGGGCGGCGGCCAAGAGACCCAGTACTTC.

In DNA form, the CDR3 reads TGTGCCAGCAGTACCCCAAAACGGAGAGGGAGCGAGCAGTACTTC. Amino acids: CASSTPKRRGSEQYF. The chain couples TRBV28 to TRBJ2-7; tentative D call: TRBD2 (5 bases). The germline V gene encodes CDR1 MDHEN and CDR2 SYDVKM. Trimming took 5 bases from V and 6 from J, leaving 20 bases between them. The CDR3 runs to 15 residues.

This rearrangement joins TRBV29-1 to TRBJ2-5, with unresolved D. This CDR3 is built from 14 residues. Trimming left V 1 base short and J 0 bases short, with 9 bases between. Germline CDR1 SQVTM, CDR2 ANQGSEA. The DNA for the CDR3 is TGCAGCGTTGAAGTGGCAGACTACCAAGAGACCCAGTACTTC. Protein product: CSVEVADYQETQYF.

The V and J genes are TRBV5-1 and TRBJ1-2; no clear D gene. In germline, CDR1 is SGHRS, CDR2 YFSETQ. The CDR3 totals 15 residues. Trimming pared 4 bases from V and 0 bases from J, leaving 13 bases between. DNA for the CDR3: TGCGCCAGCAGCCCCACGGCAAGCGCTAACTATGGCTACACCTTC. Translating it yields CASSPTASANYGYTF.

Comment on this clone: Other DNA sequences within the sample encode an identical CDR3. V is TRBV5-1 and J is TRBJ2-1, with D perhaps matching TRBD2 (5 bases). This CDR3 has 15 amino acids. Germline V gives CDR1 SGHRS, CDR2 YFSETQ. The V end lost 2 bases, the J end lost 4 bases, and 13 bases lay between the germline ends. Here the CDR3 reads CASSFGLALYNEQFF. For the CDR3, the DNA is TGCGCCAGCAGCTTCGGCCTAGCCCTATACAATGAGCAGTTCTTC.

The chain joins TRBV10-3 to TRBJ1-3, with 7 bases aligning to TRBD1. The J segment lost 4 bases and the V segment lost 10 bases, leaving 4 bases of the junction unmatched. The CDR3 extends over 12 amino acids. From germline, CDR1 is ENHRY and CDR2 SYGVKD. The CDR3 spells CASGTEGNTIYF. The CDR3 DNA reads TGTGCCAGTGGGACAGAAGGAAACACCATATATTTT.

The chain is built from TRBV5-1 and TRBJ2-5; perhaps TRBD1 as D (5 bases). CDR1 is SGHRS and CDR2 is YFSETQ in the germline V gene. CDR3 size: 13 residues. V was clipped by 6 bases and J by 3 bases, with 12 bases between them. CDR3 DNA: TGCGCCAGCATGCAGGGTCAGAAAGAGACCCAGTACTTC. Residues: CASMQGQKETQYF.

V gene TRBV7-9 combines with J gene TRBJ1-2; possible D gene TRBD1, 5 bases. V was shortened by 4 bases and J by 8 bases, with 14 bases between the two germline ends. The CDR3 consists of 13 residues. CDR1 and CDR2 from the germline V gene are SEHNR and FQNEAQ (reference sequence). Here the CDR3 reads CASSYAQGWGYTF. Written as DNA, the CDR3 is TGTGCCAGCAGCTACGCCCAGGGCTGGGGCTACACCTTC. Variable domain in full (rest from reference TRBV7-9 and TRBJ1-2): DTGVSQNPRHKITKRGQNVTFRCDPISEHNRLYWYRQTLGQGPEFLTYFQNEAQLEKSRLLSDRFSAERPKGSFSTLEIQRTEQGDSAMYLCASSYAQGWGYTFGSGTRLTVV.

The chain is built from TRBV7-2 and TRBJ1-2; no clear D. V dropped 0 bases and J dropped 8 bases, with 7 bases sitting between them. This CDR3 has 12 amino acids. Germline CDR1 is SGHTA and CDR2 is FQGNSA. The CDR3 reads CASSLATEGYTF. For the CDR3, the DNA is TGTGCCAGCAGCTTAGCCACAGAGGGCTACACCTTC.

The sample holds one count of this clone. V is TRBV28 and J is TRBJ2-7; 8 nucleotides align to TRBD2. This CDR3 contains 17 residues. With V trimmed by 3 bases and J by 4 bases, 14 bases remained unmatched. Germline CDR1 MDHEN, CDR2 SYDVKM. As DNA, the CDR3 is TGTGCCAGCAGTTTGCCCCCCGGCAGCGGGAGTTTTTACGAGCAGTACTTC. Its protein is CASSLPPGSGSFYEQYF.

V gene TRBV5-1 combines with J gene TRBJ1-2, with 8 positions matching TRBD1. CDR3 length: 15 residues. Germline V gene data show CDR1 as SGHRS and CDR2 as YFSETQ. J lost 3 bases, V lost 5 bases, and 9 bases had no gene match. The CDR3 protein is CASRQTPTGDYGYTF. CDR3 in DNA: TGCGCCAGCAGACAAACCCCGACAGGGGACTATGGCTACACCTTC.

This clone was seen only once. The chain uses TRBV28 and TRBJ2-7; D is ambiguous. This CDR3 comprises 15 residues. Trimming left V 8 bases short and J 2 bases short, with 19 bases between. Germline lookup yields CDR1 MDHEN and CDR2 SYDVKM. DNA of the CDR3: TGTGCCAGCCCGCCCGGTGGTAGATCGACCTACGAGCAGTACTTC. Translating gives CASPPGGRSTYEQYF.

The chain couples TRBV7-3 to TRBJ2-3; D remains unclear. V gave up 2 bases and J gave up 3 bases, with 12 bases separating them. There are 15 residues in the CDR3. Germline V gives CDR1 SGHTA, CDR2 FQGTGA. CDR3 sequence (DNA): TGTGCCAGCAGCTTATTCAGCACCCCGACAGATACGCAGTATTTT. Protein product: CASSLFSTPTDTQYF.